The source of this T cell receptor (beta chain) is a study of blood T cell repertoires in COVID-19. Study-wide context: Researchers got acute and convalescent COVID-19 samples from the United States, Italy and Spain. T cells, B-cell-depleted T cells, or PBMCs supplied cDNA or gDNA.

J lost 0 bases, V lost 6 bases, and 11 bases had no gene match. The CDR3 spans 17 residues. CDR1 and CDR2 (germline): SGDLS, YYNGEE. Per the authors' pipeline: Reference gene primer amplification in the assay estimated nucleated cell counts. TCRdb keeps only in-frame clones here, not all; method: immunoSEQ multiplex PCR. The V and J calls and clone size were taken over from that table, and D and trimming were inferred from the DNA. The sample shows under 350,000 clones, around nine tenths of them seen only once. This sequence joins TRBV9 and TRBJ2-2; 7 bases agree with TRBD2. Sample: peripheral blood. This sequence was found in a man between 35 and 55 years old with acute or convalescent COVID-19. The CDR3 spells CASTRLAVGANTGELFF. As DNA, the CDR3 is TGTGCCAGCACACGTCTAGCGGTTGGTGCGAACACCGGGGAGCTGTTTTTT.